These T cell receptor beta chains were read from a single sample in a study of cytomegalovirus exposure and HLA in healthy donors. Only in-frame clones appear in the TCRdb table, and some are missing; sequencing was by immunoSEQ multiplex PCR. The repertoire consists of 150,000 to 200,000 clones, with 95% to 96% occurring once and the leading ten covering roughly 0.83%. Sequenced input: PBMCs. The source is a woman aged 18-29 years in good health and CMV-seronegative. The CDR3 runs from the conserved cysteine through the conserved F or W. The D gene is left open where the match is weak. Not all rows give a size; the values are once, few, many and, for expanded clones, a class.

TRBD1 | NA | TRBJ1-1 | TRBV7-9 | CASSRAGTGTTEAFF | TGTGCCAGCAGCAGAGCCGGGACAGGGACCACTGAAGCTTTCTTT
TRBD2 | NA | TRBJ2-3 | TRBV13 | CASSPGTSGGTDTQYF | TGTGCCAGCAGCCCAGGGACTAGCGGGGGAACAGATACGCAGTATTTT
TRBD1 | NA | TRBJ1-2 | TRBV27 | CASKMGQLSNYGYTF | TGTGCCAGCAAAATGGGACAGCTCTCTAACTATGGCTACACCTTC
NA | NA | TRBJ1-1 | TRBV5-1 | CASSLGTGNEAFF | TGCGCCAGCAGCTTGGGCACCGGGAATGAAGCTTTCTTT
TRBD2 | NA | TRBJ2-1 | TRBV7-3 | CASSSLAGGGDEQFF | TGTGCCAGCAGCTCCTTAGCGGGGGGCGGCGATGAGCAGTTCTTC
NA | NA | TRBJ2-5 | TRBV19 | CASSIADKETQYF | TGTGCCAGTAGTATCGCAGATAAAGAGACCCAGTACTTC
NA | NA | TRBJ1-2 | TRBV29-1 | CSVHVGSAYGYTF | TGCAGCGTCCACGTCGGGTCGGCCTATGGCTACACCTTC
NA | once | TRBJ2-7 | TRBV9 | CASSPRKGLMSYEQYF | TGTGCCAGCAGCCCCCGTAAGGGGTTGATGTCCTACGAGCAGTACTTC
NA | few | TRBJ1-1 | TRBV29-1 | CSGGQEAFF | TGCAGCGGTGGACAGGAAGCTTTCTTT
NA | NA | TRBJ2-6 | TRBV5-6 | CASSPSERSGANVLTF | TGTGCCAGCAGCCCATCGGAGAGAAGTGGGGCCAACGTCCTGACTTTC
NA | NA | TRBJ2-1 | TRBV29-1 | CSVQVNEQFF | TGCAGCGTCCAGGTCAATGAGCAGTTCTTC
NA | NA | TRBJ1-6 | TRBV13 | CASSLRPVPGVRSPLHF | TGTGCCAGCAGCTTGCGTCCCGTCCCGGGGGTTCGTTCACCCCTCCACTTT
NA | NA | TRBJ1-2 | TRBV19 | CATGQRQTSPNYGYTF | TGTGCCACCGGACAGCGTCAAACCTCTCCTAACTATGGCTACACCTTC
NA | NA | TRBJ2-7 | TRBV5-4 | CASSKVAGEQYF | TGTGCCAGCAGCAAAGTTGCGGGTGAGCAGTACTTC
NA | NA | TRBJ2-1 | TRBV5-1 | CASSLGLVGNEQFF | TGCGCCAGCAGCTTGGGCCTAGTCGGGAATGAGCAGTTCTTC
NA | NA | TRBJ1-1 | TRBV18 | CASSPFGGAQTEAFF | TGTGCCAGCTCACCGTTTGGGGGGGCGCAGACTGAAGCTTTCTTT
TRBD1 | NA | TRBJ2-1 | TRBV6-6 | CASWAGGYEQFF | TGTGCCAGCTGGGCAGGGGGATACGAGCAGTTCTTC
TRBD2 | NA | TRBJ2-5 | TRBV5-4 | CASSQKRDYQETQYF | TGTGCCAGCAGTCAGAAGCGGGACTACCAAGAGACCCAGTACTTC
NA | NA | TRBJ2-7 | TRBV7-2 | CASSLRFPGAYEQYF | TGTGCCAGCAGCTTGCGGTTCCCCGGAGCCTACGAGCAGTACTTC
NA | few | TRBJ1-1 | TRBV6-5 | CASRAGNTEAFF | TGTGCCAGCAGGGCAGGGAACACTGAAGCTTTCTTT
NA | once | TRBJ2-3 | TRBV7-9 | CASSSWRAGATSTDTQYF | TGTGCCAGCAGCTCCTGGAGGGCGGGGGCCACTAGCACAGATACGCAGTATTTT
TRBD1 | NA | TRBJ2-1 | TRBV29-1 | CSVQQGAGNEQFF | TGCAGCGTTCAACAGGGGGCAGGCAATGAGCAGTTCTTC
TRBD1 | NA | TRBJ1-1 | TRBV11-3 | CASSLDPRQGAENTEAFF | TGTGCCAGCAGCTTAGATCCCCGACAGGGGGCCGAGAACACTGAAGCTTTCTTT
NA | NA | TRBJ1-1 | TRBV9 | CASSTRADLNTEAFF | TGTGCCAGCAGCACCCGAGCGGATTTGAACACTGAAGCTTTCTTT
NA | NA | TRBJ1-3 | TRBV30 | CAWSAGQYYTIYF | TGTGCCTGGAGTGCCGGACAGTATTACACCATATATTTT
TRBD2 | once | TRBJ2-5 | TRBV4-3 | CASSRWTSGQETQYF | TGCGCCAGCAGCCGATGGACTAGCGGACAAGAGACCCAGTACTTC
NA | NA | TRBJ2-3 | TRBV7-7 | CASSLISTDTQYF | TGTGCTAGCAGCTTAATAAGCACAGATACGCAGTATTTT
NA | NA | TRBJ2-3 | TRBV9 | CASSVVGGGSTDTQYF | TGTGCCAGCAGCGTAGTAGGGGGAGGGTCGACAGATACGCAGTATTTT
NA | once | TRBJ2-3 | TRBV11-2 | CASSLDRGGVGTDTQYF | TGTGCCAGCAGCTTAGATCGTGGAGGGGTAGGCACAGATACGCAGTATTTT
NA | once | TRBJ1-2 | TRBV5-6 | CASSLVSGNYGYTF | TGTGCCAGCAGCTTGGTTTCAGGGAACTATGGCTACACCTTC
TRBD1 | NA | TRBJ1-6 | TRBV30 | CAWSVRGTVRLNSPLHF | TGTGCCTGGAGTGTACGCGGGACAGTAAGGTTAAATTCACCCCTCCACTTT
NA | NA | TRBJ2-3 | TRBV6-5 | CATRTAIQWADTQYF | TGTGCCACGCGGACTGCTATTCAGTGGGCAGATACGCAGTATTTT
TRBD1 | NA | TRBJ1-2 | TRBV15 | CATSRDMTGDNGYTF | TGTGCCACCAGCAGAGATATGACAGGGGATAATGGCTACACCTTC
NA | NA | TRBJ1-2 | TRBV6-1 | CATYYGYTF | TGTGCCACTTACTATGGCTACACCTTC
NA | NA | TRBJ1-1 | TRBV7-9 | CASSLAGETFF | TGTGCCAGCAGCTTAGCGGGAGAGACTTTCTTT
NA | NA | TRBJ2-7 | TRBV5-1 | CASSVGLSYEQYF | TGCGCCAGCAGCGTGGGACTTTCCTACGAGCAGTACTTC